This is a list of T cell receptor beta chains from one sample in a study of T cell responses to AZD1222 COVID-19 vaccine. Profiled with immunoSEQ multiplex PCR; TCRdb holds only in-frame clones, not every one. The sample records more than 140,000 clones, under 95% being singletons. The source was peripheral blood, collected on day 0 of AZD1222 vaccination. These receptors were collected from an adult in good health. The conserved cysteine and the conserved F or W are not part of the CDR3 here. The order of the fields is V gene, J gene, CDR3 protein.

V gene: TRBV24-1; J gene: TRBJ1-1; CDR3 protein: ATRGRGQNTEAF
V gene: TRBV6-5; J gene: TRBJ1-2; CDR3 protein: ASSTPGQGNYGYT
V gene: TRBV18; J gene: TRBJ2-1; CDR3 protein: ASSSGLAGLNEQF
V gene: TRBV9; J gene: TRBJ1-1; CDR3 protein: ASSVAGGEGEAEAF
V gene: TRBV2; J gene: TRBJ1-6; CDR3 protein: ASSTMTAGDSPLH
V gene: TRBV12-3/TRBV12-4; J gene: TRBJ1-5; CDR3 protein: ASSPGPQPQH
V gene: TRBV28; J gene: TRBJ1-6; CDR3 protein: ASSLVQRSPLH
V gene: TRBV20-1; J gene: TRBJ2-5; CDR3 protein: SASPSETQY
V gene: TRBV27; J gene: TRBJ2-2; CDR3 protein: ASRAVEGTNTGELF
V gene: TRBV7-2; J gene: TRBJ2-3; CDR3 protein: ASSSIGGDTQY
V gene: TRBV6-2/TRBV6-3; J gene: TRBJ2-3; CDR3 protein: ASTPVVAERLSTDTQY
V gene: TRBV28; J gene: TRBJ1-2; CDR3 protein: ASTTRGFVGSNYGYT
V gene: TRBV14; J gene: TRBJ1-6; CDR3 protein: ASSQDRVLALH